The clone carrying this T cell receptor (beta chain) showed up many times. Antigen unknown. Expressed TCRB transcripts were sequenced after all isolated RNA was converted to cDNA. The repertoire was sequenced with immunoSEQ multiplex PCR; TCRdb's copy has only in-frame clones and lacks some. This table holds roughly 150,000 clones, approximately 8.1% found once. The V gene lost 3 bases and the J gene lost 1 base, with 11 bases spanning the gap. CDR1 PRHDT and CDR2 FYEKMQ come from the germline V gene (reference sequence). The CDR3 covers 15 residues. The data were obtained in a study of beta chain features in type 1 diabetes. General study findings and limits: There was a moderate but significant shortening of TCRB CDR3s in all four CD4+ subsets of Type 1 diabetes patients. PCR could preferentially amplify shorter templates, alike in patients and controls.

The gene calls are TRBV13 and TRBJ2-3, with D possibly being TRBD2 (6 bases). Source material: central memory CD4+ T cells from blood. This receptor was identified in a man aged 18 to 35 in good health. This CDR3 is CASSFGGGGTDTQYF. The CDR3 bases are TGTGCCAGCAGCTTCGGGGGAGGTGGCACAGATACGCAGTATTTT. Based on the CDR3 plus reference TRBV13 and TRBJ2-3, the full variable domain is AAGVIQSPRHLIKEKRETATLKCYPIPRHDTVYWYQQGPGQDPQFLISFYEKMQSDKGSIPDRFSAQQFSDYHSELNMSSLELGDSALYFCASSFGGGGTDTQYFGPGTRLTVL.